The 30 T cell receptor beta chains below come from one sample, sequenced in a study of shared clonotypes between healthy human individuals. Repertoires were generated with immunoSEQ multiplex PCR, while TCRdb's copy carries only in-frame clones and drops some. The repertoire has approximately 1,500,000 clones, around 95% of them found once; the top ten carry over 1%. The sequencing input was naive CD4+ T cells sorted from blood. The subset denotes: CD45RA+ positively selected. The receptors come from a man aged 30 to 39 in good health.

The gene calls are TRBV10-1 and TRBJ2-3; 12 bases line up with TRBD2. With V trimmed by 4 bases and J by 4 bases, 3 bases remained unmatched. Germline CDR1 reads WNHNN; CDR2 reads SYGVQD (reference sequence). This CDR3 region has 15 residues. CDR3 coding DNA: TGCGCCAGCAGTGCTAGCGGGAGGGGACCAGATACGCAGTATTTT. Its protein product is CASSASGRGPDTQYF.

The rearrangement joins TRBV6-6 to TRBJ1-1; D remains unclear. V was pared by 4 bases and J by 4 bases, with 16 bases between. The germline CDR1 and CDR2 sequences are MNHNY and SVGAGI (reference sequence). The CDR3 contains 15 residues. CDR3 sequence: CASSFPPNPGTEAFF. The CDR3 nucleotides are TGTGCCAGCAGTTTCCCTCCTAATCCGGGCACTGAAGCTTTCTTT.

The chain combines TRBV7-2 with TRBJ1-5; D gene uncertain. This CDR3 spans 13 amino acids. The germline V and J ends were trimmed by 2 bases and 10 bases, with 12 bases remaining between them. Germline loops: CDR1 SGHTA, CDR2 FQGNSA. Here the CDR3 DNA reads TGTGCCAGCAGCTTACAGAAATTGACACCCCAGCATTTT. Translating it yields CASSLQKLTPQHF.

The chain carries TRBV6-5 and TRBJ2-7, with 9 bases aligning to TRBD1. The CDR3 runs to 16 residues. V shed 4 bases and J 6 bases; nucleotides not matched to a gene: 13. Germline CDR1 is MNHEY and CDR2 is SVGAGI. The chain's CDR3 is CASSSSPGQGGSEQYF. The CDR3 nucleotides are TGTGCCAGCAGTTCCTCACCGGGACAGGGTGGAAGCGAGCAGTACTTC.

The chain is built from TRBV27 and TRBJ2-5, with 8 bases that match TRBD2. This CDR3 comprises 13 residues. Germline lookup yields CDR1 MNHEY and CDR2 SMNVEV (reference sequence). J gave up 5 bases and V 3 bases, and 2 bases lay outside the gene matches. The CDR3, as DNA: TGTGCCAGCAGTTTTTCGGGGGGGGAGACCCAGTACTTC. This sequence encodes CASSFSGGETQYF.

This chain links TRBV5-1 with TRBJ2-7, with 7 bases fitting TRBD1. This CDR3 has 14 residues. J lost 0 bases, V lost 6 bases, and 6 bases had no gene match. Per germline, CDR1 SGHRS and CDR2 YFSETQ. The CDR3 sequence: CASNPTGSSYEQYF. The CDR3 coding sequence is TGCGCCAGCAACCCGACAGGGAGCTCCTACGAGCAGTACTTC.

The genes are TRBV30 and TRBJ2-2; TRBD1 agrees at 8 bases. J gave up 6 bases and V 1 base, and 4 bases lay outside the gene matches. This CDR3 comprises 14 residues. The germline V gene encodes CDR1 GTSNPN and CDR2 SVGIG (reference sequence). The CDR3 spells CAWSGATGAGELFF. CDR3 nucleotides: TGTGCCTGGAGTGGAGCGACAGGGGCCGGGGAGCTGTTTTTT. Based on the CDR3 plus reference TRBV30 and TRBJ2-2, the full variable domain is SQTIHQWPATLVQPVGSPLSLECTVEGTSNPNLYWYRQAAGRGLQLLFYSVGIGQISSEVPQNLSASRPQDRQFILSSKKLLLSDSGFYLCAWSGATGAGELFFGEGSRLTVL.

This clone has only one observation. The V gene is TRBV7-2, the J gene TRBJ2-3; 7 bases are a match to TRBD2. This CDR3 has 15 amino acids. Germline V gene data show CDR1 as SGHTA and CDR2 as FQGNSA. Losses at the gene ends were 1 base for V and 2 bases for J; bases not matched to a gene: 3. The CDR3 coding sequence is TGTGCCAGCAGCTTAGGACTAGCAGACACAGATACGCAGTATTTT. It yields the protein CASSLGLADTDTQYF.

CDR3 residues: CASSYRRGDNTF. Here the CDR3 DNA reads TGTGCCAGCAGTTACCGACGAGGGGACAACACCTTC. This rearrangement joins TRBV6-6 to TRBJ1-2, with D maybe TRBD1 (6 bases). CDR1 MNHNY and CDR2 SVGAGI come from the germline V gene (reference sequence). This CDR3 has 12 amino acids. V was cut by 2 bases and J by 12 bases, with 13 bases left in between.

This clone has a handful of counts. J is TRBJ1-2 and V is TRBV4-3, with D possibly matching TRBD1 (6 bases). The CDR3 runs 15 residues. The V end lost 4 bases, the J end lost 4 bases, and 16 bases lay between the germline ends. Germline V gives CDR1 LGHNA, CDR2 YSLEER. The CDR3 DNA reads as TGCGCCAGCAGCCCTTACAGGGAAGCTGGCTATGGCTACACCTTC. Its translation is CASSPYREAGYGYTF.

The rearrangement uses TRBV6-5 and TRBJ1-2, with 9 nucleotides matching TRBD1. This CDR3 spans 14 amino acids. Germline V lookup: CDR1 MNHEY, CDR2 SVGAGI. V lost 2 bases, J lost 2 bases, and 0 bases stayed unmatched. CDR3 bases: TGTGCCAGCAGTTACGGACAGGGGAACTATGGCTACACCTTC. Protein sequence: CASSYGQGNYGYTF.

V and J are TRBV19 and TRBJ2-3, with D unclear. Germline V CDR1 and CDR2: LNHDA, SQIVND (reference sequence). CDR3 length: 15 residues. The V end lost 0 bases, the J end lost 8 bases, and 15 bases lay between the germline ends. The CDR3 region is CASSIDGSFPITQYF. For the CDR3, the DNA is TGTGCCAGTAGTATAGATGGGTCCTTCCCCATTACGCAGTATTTT.

As to this clone: The same CDR3 can be traced to other DNA sequences in this sample. This chain links TRBV7-9 with TRBJ1-3, with no clear D. Germline V gene data show CDR1 as SEHNR and CDR2 as FQNEAQ (reference sequence). With 1 base removed from V and 2 bases from J, the gap between germline ends came to 3 bases. This CDR3 is built from 13 residues. The CDR3 DNA is TGTGCCAGCAGCTTAGTCCCTGGAAACACCATATATTTT. The encoded protein is CASSLVPGNTIYF.

The V call is TRBV7-9, the J call TRBJ2-2; TRBD2 matches 9 bases. This CDR3 region has 17 residues. Germline values: CDR1 SEHNR, CDR2 FQNEAQ (reference sequence). Trimming at V came to 1 base and at J to 4 bases, leaving 7 bases not matched to a gene. CDR3 nucleotide sequence: TGTGCCAGCAGCTTAGGGTCTAGCGGGATCTTCACCGGGGAGCTGTTTTTT. It yields the protein CASSLGSSGIFTGELFF. The entire variable domain, with the rest obtained from reference TRBV7-9 and TRBJ2-2, is as follows: DTGVSQNPRHKITKRGQNVTFRCDPISEHNRLYWYRQTLGQGPEFLTYFQNEAQLEKSRLLSDRFSAERPKGSFSTLEIQRTEQGDSAMYLCASSLGSSGIFTGELFFGEGSRLTVL.

This chain joins TRBV6-1 and TRBJ1-2; D may be TRBD1 (6 bases). The CDR3 contains 16 residues. CDR1 is MNHNS and CDR2 is SASEGT in the germline V gene. Trimming removed 0 bases from V and 4 bases from J, with 15 bases in between. The CDR3, as DNA: TGTGCCAGCAGTGAAGCGGGACTTAGGGGGTCCTATGGCTACACCTTC. Protein sequence: CASSEAGLRGSYGYTF.

V usage is TRBV5-4 and J usage is TRBJ1-3; 7 bases align to TRBD1. Losses at the gene ends were 0 bases for V and 2 bases for J; bases not matched to a gene: 5. The CDR3 has 16 residues. CDR1 SGHNT and CDR2 YYREEE come from the germline V gene (reference sequence). For the CDR3, the DNA is TGTGCCAGCAGCTTGGGAAGGACAGGAGCTGGAAACACCATATATTTT. It translates to CASSLGRTGAGNTIYF.

This sequence joins TRBV4-3 and TRBJ2-5; no firm D call. The CDR3 consists of 15 residues. The germline CDR1 and CDR2 sequences are LGHNA and YSLEER. Trimming left V 0 bases short and J 1 base short, with 9 bases between. The CDR3 DNA follows: TGCGCCAGCAGCCAAGATCTGACTCGCCAAGAGACCCAGTACTTC. This codes for CASSQDLTRQETQYF.

This rearrangement joins TRBV6-4 to TRBJ1-4, with 7 bases matching TRBD1. CDR1 and CDR2 (germline): MRHNA, SNTAGT. The CDR3 sequence is 13 residues long. The junction had 7 bases not matched to a gene; V was cut back by 8 bases and J by 7 bases. CDR3 amino acids: CASRDRAGEKLFF. CDR3 DNA sequence: TGTGCCAGCCGAGACAGGGCCGGTGAAAAACTGTTTTTT.

This clone was seen once. J is TRBJ2-2 and V is TRBV19; D is unclear. This CDR3 region has 11 residues. The V end was cut by 0 bases, the J end by 8 bases, with 1 base between. Germline CDR1 and CDR2: LNHDA and SQIVND (reference sequence). CDR3 DNA: TGTGCCAGTAGTATAGAAGGGGAGCTGTTTTTT. It is translated as CASSIEGELFF.

The gene calls are TRBV6-1 and TRBJ1-1; no clear D. Deletions cut 8 bases from V and 2 bases from J, with 6 bases between. This CDR3 is built from 11 residues. CDR1 and CDR2 (germline): MNHNS, SASEGT. The DNA for the CDR3 is TGTGCCAGCCACGTAAACACTGAAGCTTTCTTT. It yields the protein CASHVNTEAFF.

This clone appeared once. This sequence joins TRBV5-1 and TRBJ2-1; unclear D gene. Trimming removed 3 bases at V and 5 bases at J, with 12 bases between. Germline V gene lookup returns CDR1 SGHRS and CDR2 YFSETQ. There are 14 residues in the CDR3. CDR3 amino acids: CASSYLAGNNEQFF. The CDR3 DNA follows: TGCGCCAGCAGCTACTTAGCCGGAAACAATGAGCAGTTCTTC.

The rearrangement links TRBV5-1 to TRBJ1-5; the match to TRBD1 covers 11 bases. Germline loops: CDR1 SGHRS, CDR2 YFSETQ. Unmatched junction bases numbered 14, after V lost 4 bases and J lost 2 bases. The CDR3 runs to 19 residues. In DNA, the CDR3 is TGCGCCAGCAGCCGCCTAGGACAGGGGGCTCCCCCCGGCAATCAGCCCCAGCATTTT. This sequence encodes CASSRLGQGAPPGNQPQHF.

V usage is TRBV15 and J usage is TRBJ2-7, with a possible D match to TRBD1 (7 bases). Germline V CDR1 and CDR2: LNHNV, YYDKDF (reference sequence). Trimming took 1 base from V and 2 from J, leaving 12 bases between them. The CDR3 length is 15 residues. The CDR3 nucleotides are TGTGCCACCAGCAGAGGCGGGGACAGTACCTACGAGCAGTACTTC. Its translation is CATSRGGDSTYEQYF.

V usage is TRBV5-4 and J usage is TRBJ1-1; TRBD1 aligns across 9 bases. This CDR3 is built from 15 residues. J gave up 5 bases and V 3 bases, and 8 bases lay outside the gene matches. Germline values: CDR1 SGHNT, CDR2 YYREEE (reference sequence). Written as DNA, the CDR3 is TGTGCCAGCAGCTCCCGTATGACAGGGGGAACTGAAGCTTTCTTT. Protein sequence: CASSSRMTGGTEAFF.

The chain recombines TRBV7-2 with TRBJ2-7; TRBD1 agrees at 7 bases. The CDR3 is made up of 13 amino acids. Germline loops: CDR1 SGHTA, CDR2 FQGNSA. V was clipped by 4 bases and J by 7 bases; unmatched bases: 7. The CDR3 protein is CASSSGQHWEQYF. DNA for the CDR3: TGTGCCAGCAGCTCGGGACAGCATTGGGAGCAGTACTTC.

The V gene is TRBV14, the J gene TRBJ2-7; 9 bases match TRBD1. Germline CDR1 is SGHDN and CDR2 is FVKESK. The CDR3 is 16 residues long. V lost 0 bases, J lost 2 bases, and 5 bases stayed unmatched. CDR3 nucleotide sequence: TGTGCCAGCAGCCAAGACTGGGGACAGGGTACCTACGAGCAGTACTTC. The encoded protein is CASSQDWGQGTYEQYF.

The chain couples TRBV7-8 to TRBJ1-3; TRBD1 matches 9 bases. The CDR3 has 17 amino acids. The germline V gene encodes CDR1 SGHVS and CDR2 FQNEAQ. V lost 5 bases to trimming and J lost 2 bases; unmatched junction nucleotides: 10. The CDR3 bases are TGTGCCAGCAGCCGATGGGACAGGGAATCTGCTGGAAACACCATATATTTT. Protein: CASSRWDRESAGNTIYF.

V gene TRBV5-8 combines with J gene TRBJ2-3, with 7 bases lining up with TRBD1. The germline V gene encodes CDR1 SGHTS and CDR2 YDEGEE. The V gene end was trimmed by 0 bases and the J gene end by 6 bases; junction bases not matched to a gene: 7. CDR3 length: 15 residues. The CDR3 DNA reads TGTGCCAGCAGCTTGGGGTACAGGGGTGGCGATACGCAGTATTTT. It translates to CASSLGYRGGDTQYF.

The rearrangement joins TRBV7-2 to TRBJ1-1, with no clear D. The germline gives CDR1 SGHTA, CDR2 FQGNSA. This CDR3 has 15 amino acids. Trimming cost V 0 bases and J 4 bases, with 12 bases left between them. The CDR3 DNA is TGTGCCAGCAGCTTAGCGCGAAGTGTAACCACTGAAGCTTTCTTT. Its translation is CASSLARSVTTEAFF.

Turning to this clone: Other DNA sequences in the sample encode the same CDR3. This chain joins TRBV5-4 and TRBJ2-2; 12 nucleotides match TRBD2. Germline V CDR1 and CDR2: SGHNT, YYREEE (reference sequence). The CDR3 has 17 amino acids. V lost 0 bases to trimming and J lost 1 base; unmatched junction nucleotides: 1. The DNA for the CDR3 is TGTGCCAGCAGCTTGGGGGGACTAGCGGGGAACACCGGGGAGCTGTTTTTT. This gives the protein CASSLGGLAGNTGELFF.